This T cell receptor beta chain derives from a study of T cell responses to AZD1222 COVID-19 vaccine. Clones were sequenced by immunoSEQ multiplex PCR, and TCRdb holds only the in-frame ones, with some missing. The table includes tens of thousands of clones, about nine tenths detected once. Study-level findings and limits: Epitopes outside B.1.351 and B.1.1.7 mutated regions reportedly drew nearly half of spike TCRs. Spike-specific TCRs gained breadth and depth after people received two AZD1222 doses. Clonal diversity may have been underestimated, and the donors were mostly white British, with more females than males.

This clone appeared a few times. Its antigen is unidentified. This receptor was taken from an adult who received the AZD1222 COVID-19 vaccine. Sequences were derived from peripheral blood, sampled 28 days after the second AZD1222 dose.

The CDR3 sequence is CASSLAGSGSGYEQYF. DNA of the CDR3: TGCGCCAGCAGCTTGGCCGGAAGCGGGAGTGGTTACGAGCAGTACTTC. The chain is built from TRBV5-1 and TRBJ2-7; 8 bases fit TRBD2. The CDR3 is 16 amino acids. Germline CDR1 SGHRS, CDR2 YFSETQ. Trimming removed 0 bases from V and 4 bases from J; junction bases left unmatched: 9.